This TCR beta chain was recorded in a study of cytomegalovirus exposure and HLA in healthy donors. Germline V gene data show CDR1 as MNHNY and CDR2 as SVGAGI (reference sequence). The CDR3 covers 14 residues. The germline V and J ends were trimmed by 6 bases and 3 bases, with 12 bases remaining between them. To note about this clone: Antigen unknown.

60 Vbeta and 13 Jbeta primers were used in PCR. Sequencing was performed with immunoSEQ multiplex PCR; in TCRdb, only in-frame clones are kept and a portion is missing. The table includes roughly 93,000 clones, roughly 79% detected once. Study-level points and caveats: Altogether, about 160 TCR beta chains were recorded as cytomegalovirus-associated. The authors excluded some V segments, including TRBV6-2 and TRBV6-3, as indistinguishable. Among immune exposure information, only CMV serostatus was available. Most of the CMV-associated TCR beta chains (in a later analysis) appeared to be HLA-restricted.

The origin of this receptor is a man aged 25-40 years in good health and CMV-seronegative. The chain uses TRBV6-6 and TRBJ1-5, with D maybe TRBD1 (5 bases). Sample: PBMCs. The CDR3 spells CASRDVGVNQPQHF. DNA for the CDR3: TGTGCCAGCAGAGACGTAGGGGTCAATCAGCCCCAGCATTTT.